This record looks at one T cell receptor (beta chain) sequence and its context. Both 60 Vbeta primers and 13 Jbeta primers went into the PCR. TCRdb's table, derived via immunoSEQ multiplex PCR, lists solely in-frame clones and lacks some. The table includes tens of thousands of clones, 73% detected once. These data belong to a study of cytomegalovirus exposure and HLA in healthy donors. Trimming removed 6 bases from V and 5 bases from J; junction bases left unmatched: 12. Germline CDR1 WSHSY, CDR2 SAAADI. The CDR3 spans 15 residues. Material for sequencing was PBMCs. The chain carries TRBV10-2 and TRBJ2-5; 7 bases are shared with TRBD1. This TCR came from a man aged 45-60 years in good health and CMV-seronegative. The CDR3 coding sequence is TGCGCCAGCAGCCCTGGGGACAGTTTCTCGGAGACCCAGTACTTC. It codes for CASSPGDSFSETQYF.